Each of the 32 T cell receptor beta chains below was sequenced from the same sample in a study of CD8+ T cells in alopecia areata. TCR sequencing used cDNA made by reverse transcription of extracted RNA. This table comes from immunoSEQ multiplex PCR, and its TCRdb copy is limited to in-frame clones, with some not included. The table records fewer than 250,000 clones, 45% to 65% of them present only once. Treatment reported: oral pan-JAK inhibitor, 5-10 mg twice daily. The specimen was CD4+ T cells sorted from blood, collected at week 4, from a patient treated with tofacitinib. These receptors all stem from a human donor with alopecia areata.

In nucleotides, the CDR3 is TGTGCCAGCAGTTGGTCGCTCGCGTACGAGCAGTACTTC. Its translation: CASSWSLAYEQYF. V is TRBV27 and J is TRBJ2-7; D gene ambiguous. Germline V CDR1 and CDR2: MNHEY, SMNVEV (reference sequence). The CDR3 extends over 13 amino acids. Trimming took off 4 bases at V and 4 bases at J, with 11 bases between the two ends.

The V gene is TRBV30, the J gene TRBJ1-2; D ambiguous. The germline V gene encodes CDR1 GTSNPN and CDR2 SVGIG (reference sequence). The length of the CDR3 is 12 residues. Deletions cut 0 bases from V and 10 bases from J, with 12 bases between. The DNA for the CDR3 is TGTGCCTGGAGTGTACCCAACAGCGACTACACCTTC. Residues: CAWSVPNSDYTF.

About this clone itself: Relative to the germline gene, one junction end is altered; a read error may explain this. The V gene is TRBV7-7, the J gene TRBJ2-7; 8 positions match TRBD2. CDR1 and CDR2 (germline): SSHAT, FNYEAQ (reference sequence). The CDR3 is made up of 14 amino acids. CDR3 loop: CASSLGTSASEQYF. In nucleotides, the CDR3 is TGTGCTAGCAGCTTGGGGACTAGTGCGTCCGAGCAGTACTTC.

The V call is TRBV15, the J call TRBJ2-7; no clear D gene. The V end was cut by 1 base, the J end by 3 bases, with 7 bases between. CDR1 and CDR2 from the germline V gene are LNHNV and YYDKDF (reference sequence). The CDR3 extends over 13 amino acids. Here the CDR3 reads CATSRADHYEQYF. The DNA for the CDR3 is TGTGCCACCAGCAGAGCGGACCACTACGAGCAGTACTTC.

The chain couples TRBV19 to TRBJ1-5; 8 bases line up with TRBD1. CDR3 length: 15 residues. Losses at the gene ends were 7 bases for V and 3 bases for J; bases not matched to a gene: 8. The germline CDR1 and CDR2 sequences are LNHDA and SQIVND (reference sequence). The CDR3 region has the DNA TGTGCCAGTATTCCGGGACAGGCGGTCAATCAGCCCCAGCATTTT. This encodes CASIPGQAVNQPQHF.

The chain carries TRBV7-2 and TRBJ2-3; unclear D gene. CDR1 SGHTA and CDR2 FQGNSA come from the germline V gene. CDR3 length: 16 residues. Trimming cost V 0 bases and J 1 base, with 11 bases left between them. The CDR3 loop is CASSLAVSRGTDTQYF. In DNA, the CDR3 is TGTGCCAGCAGCTTAGCGGTGAGCCGCGGCACAGATACGCAGTATTTT.

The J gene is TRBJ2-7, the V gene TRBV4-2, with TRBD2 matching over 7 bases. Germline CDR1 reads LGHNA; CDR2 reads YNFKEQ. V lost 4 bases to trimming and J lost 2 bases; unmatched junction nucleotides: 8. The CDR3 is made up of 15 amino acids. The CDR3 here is CASSPLAEGPYEQYF. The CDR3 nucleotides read TGTGCCAGCAGCCCGCTAGCGGAGGGCCCCTACGAGCAGTACTTC.

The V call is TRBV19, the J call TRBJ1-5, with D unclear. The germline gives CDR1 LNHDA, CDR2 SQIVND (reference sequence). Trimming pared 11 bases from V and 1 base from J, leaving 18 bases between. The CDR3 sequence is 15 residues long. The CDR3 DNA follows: TGTGCCTCCACTCAAGGACGGTGGAGCAATCAGCCCCAGCATTTT. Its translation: CASTQGRWSNQPQHF.

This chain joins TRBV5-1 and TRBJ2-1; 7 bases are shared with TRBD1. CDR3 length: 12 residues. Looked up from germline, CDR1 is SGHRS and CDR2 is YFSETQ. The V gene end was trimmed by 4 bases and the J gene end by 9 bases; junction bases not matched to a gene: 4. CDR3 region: CASSKQGSEQFF. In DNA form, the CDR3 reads TGCGCCAGCAGCAAACAGGGGAGTGAGCAGTTCTTC.

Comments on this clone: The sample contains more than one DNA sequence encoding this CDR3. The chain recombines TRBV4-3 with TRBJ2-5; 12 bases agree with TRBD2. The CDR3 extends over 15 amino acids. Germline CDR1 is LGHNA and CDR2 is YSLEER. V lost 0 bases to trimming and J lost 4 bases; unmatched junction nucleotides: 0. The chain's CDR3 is CASSQEGLAGETQYF. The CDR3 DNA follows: TGCGCCAGCAGCCAAGAGGGACTAGCGGGAGAGACCCAGTACTTC.

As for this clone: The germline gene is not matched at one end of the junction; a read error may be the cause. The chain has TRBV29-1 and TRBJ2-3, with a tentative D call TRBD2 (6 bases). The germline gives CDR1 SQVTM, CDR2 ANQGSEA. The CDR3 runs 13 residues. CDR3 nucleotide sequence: TGCAGCGTGGAAGGGAGGAGATTGGATACGCAGTATTTT. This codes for CSVEGRRLDTQYF.

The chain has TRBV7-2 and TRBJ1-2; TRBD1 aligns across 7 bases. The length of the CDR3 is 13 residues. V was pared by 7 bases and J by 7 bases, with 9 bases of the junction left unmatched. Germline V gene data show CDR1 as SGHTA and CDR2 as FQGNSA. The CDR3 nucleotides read TGTGCCAGCACCCTCGGGACAGACTTTGGCTACACCTTC. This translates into CASTLGTDFGYTF.

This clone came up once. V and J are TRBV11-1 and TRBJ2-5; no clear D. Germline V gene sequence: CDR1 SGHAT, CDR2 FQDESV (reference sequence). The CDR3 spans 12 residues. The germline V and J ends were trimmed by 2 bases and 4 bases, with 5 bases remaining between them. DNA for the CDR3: TGTGCCAGCAGCTTAATTCTAGAGACCCAGTACTTC. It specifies CASSLILETQYF.

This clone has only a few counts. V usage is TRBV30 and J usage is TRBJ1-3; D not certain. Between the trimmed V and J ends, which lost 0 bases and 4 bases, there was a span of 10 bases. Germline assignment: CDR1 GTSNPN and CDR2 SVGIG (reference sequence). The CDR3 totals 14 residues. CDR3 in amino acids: CAWSVRGSGNTIYF. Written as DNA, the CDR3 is TGTGCCTGGAGTGTACGTGGATCGGGAAACACCATATATTTT.

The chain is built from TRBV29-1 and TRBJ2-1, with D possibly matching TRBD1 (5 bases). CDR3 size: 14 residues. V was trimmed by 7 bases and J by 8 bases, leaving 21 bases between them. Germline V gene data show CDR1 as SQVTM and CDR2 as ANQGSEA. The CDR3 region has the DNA TGCAGCGCTATTAGTTCAGGGAATTCCGATGAGCAGTTCTTC. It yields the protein CSAISSGNSDEQFF.

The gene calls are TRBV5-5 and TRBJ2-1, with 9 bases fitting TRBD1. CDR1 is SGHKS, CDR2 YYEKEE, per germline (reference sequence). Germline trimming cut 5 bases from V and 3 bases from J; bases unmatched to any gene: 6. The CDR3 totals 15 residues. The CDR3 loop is CASSRTGANYNEQFF. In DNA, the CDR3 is TGTGCCAGCAGTCGGACAGGGGCGAACTACAATGAGCAGTTCTTC.

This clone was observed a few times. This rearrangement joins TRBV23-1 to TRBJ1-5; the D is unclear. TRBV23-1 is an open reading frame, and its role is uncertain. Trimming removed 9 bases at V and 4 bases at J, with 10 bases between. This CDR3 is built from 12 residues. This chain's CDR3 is CARGGVNQPQHF. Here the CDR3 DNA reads TGCGCCAGAGGAGGTGTGAATCAGCCCCAGCATTTT.

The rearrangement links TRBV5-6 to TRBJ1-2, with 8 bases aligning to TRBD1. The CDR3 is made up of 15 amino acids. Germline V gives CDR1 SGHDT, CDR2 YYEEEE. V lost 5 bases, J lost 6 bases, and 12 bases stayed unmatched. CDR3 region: CASRRTGTIGDGYTF. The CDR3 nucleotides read TGTGCCAGCAGACGGACAGGGACGATCGGAGATGGCTACACCTTC.

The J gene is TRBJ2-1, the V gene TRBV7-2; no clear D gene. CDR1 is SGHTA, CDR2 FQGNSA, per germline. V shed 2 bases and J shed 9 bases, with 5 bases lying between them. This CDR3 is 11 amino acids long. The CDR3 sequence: CASSLWGEQFF. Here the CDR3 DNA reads TGTGCCAGCAGCTTATGGGGTGAGCAGTTCTTC.

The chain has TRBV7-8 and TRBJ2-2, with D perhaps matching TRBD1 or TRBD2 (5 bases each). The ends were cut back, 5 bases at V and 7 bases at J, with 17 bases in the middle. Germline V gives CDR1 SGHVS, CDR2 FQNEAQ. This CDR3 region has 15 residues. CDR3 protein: CASSRVGGLNGELFF. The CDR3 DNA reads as TGTGCCAGCAGCCGAGTTGGGGGTTTGAACGGGGAGCTGTTTTTT. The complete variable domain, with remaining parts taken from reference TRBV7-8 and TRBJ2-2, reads GAGVSQSPRYKVAKRGQDVALRCDPISGHVSLFWYQQALGQGPEFLTYFQNEAQLDKSGLPSDRFFAERPEGSVSTLKIQRTQQEDSAVYLCASSRVGGLNGELFFGEGSRLTVL.

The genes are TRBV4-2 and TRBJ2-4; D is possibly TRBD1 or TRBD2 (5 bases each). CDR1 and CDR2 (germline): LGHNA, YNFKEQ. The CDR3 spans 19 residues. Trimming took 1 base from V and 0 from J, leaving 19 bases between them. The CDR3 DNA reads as TGTGCCAGCAGCCAAGTCCTAAGAGGGGAGAAGATAGCCAAAAACATTCAGTACTTC. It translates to CASSQVLRGEKIAKNIQYF.

The CDR3 DNA is TGTGCCAGCAGACCCGACAGGGGGGCAGATACGCAGTATTTT. Protein sequence: CASRPDRGADTQYF. The chain joins TRBV25-1 to TRBJ2-3, with 9 bases that match TRBD1. The CDR3 contains 14 residues. J gave up 4 bases and V 6 bases, and 5 bases lay outside the gene matches. Germline CDR1 and CDR2: MGHDK and SYGVNS.

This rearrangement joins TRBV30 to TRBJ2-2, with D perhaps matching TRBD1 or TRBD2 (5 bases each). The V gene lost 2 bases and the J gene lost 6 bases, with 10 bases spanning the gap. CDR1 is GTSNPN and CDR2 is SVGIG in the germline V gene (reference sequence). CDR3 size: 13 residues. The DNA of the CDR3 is TGTGCCTGGAGTCGGGACGCATCCGGGGAGCTGTTTTTT. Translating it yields CAWSRDASGELFF.

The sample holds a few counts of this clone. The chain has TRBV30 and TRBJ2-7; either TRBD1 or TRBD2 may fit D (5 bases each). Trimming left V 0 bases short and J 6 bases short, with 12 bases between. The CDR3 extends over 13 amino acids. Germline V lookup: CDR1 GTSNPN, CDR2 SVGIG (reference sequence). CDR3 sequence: CAWSVQGRGEQYF. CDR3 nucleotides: TGTGCCTGGAGTGTTCAGGGTCGGGGCGAGCAGTACTTC.

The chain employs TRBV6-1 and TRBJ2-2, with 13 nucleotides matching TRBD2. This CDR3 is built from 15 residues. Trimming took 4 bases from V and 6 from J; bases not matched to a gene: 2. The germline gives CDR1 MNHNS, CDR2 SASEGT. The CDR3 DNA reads TGTGCCAGCAGTGCACTAGCGGGAGGGCCCGGGGAGCTGTTTTTT. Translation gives CASSALAGGPGELFF.

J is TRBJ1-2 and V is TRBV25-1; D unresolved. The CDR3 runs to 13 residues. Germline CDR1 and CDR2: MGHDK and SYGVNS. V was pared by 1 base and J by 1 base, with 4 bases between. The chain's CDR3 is CASSEWDNYGYTF. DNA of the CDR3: TGTGCCAGCAGTGAATGGGATAACTATGGCTACACCTTC.

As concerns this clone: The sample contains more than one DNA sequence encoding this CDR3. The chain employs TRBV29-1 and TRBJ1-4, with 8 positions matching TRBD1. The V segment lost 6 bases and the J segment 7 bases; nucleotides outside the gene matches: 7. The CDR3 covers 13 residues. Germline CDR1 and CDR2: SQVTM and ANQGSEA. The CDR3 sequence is CSVATGGGEKLFF. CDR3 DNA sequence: TGCAGCGTCGCTACAGGGGGAGGTGAAAAACTGTTTTTT.

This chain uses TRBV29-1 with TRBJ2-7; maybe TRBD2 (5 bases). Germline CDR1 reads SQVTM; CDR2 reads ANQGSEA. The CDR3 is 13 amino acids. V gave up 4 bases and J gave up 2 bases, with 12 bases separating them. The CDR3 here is CSVGPSGAYEQYF. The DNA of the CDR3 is TGCAGCGTTGGTCCGAGCGGAGCCTACGAGCAGTACTTC.

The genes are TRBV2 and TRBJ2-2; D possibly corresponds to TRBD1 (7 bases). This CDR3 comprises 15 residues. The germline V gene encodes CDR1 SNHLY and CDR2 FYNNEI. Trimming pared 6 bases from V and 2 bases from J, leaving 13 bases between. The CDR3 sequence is CASRRDRINTGELFF. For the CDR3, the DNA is TGTGCCAGCAGGCGGGACAGAATAAACACCGGGGAGCTGTTTTTT.

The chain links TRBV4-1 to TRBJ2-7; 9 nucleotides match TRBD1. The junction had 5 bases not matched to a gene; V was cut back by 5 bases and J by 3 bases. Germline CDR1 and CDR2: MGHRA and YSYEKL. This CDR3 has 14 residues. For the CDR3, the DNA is TGCGCCAGCAGCGCCCCGGGACAGGGCTACGAGCAGTACTTC. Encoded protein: CASSAPGQGYEQYF.

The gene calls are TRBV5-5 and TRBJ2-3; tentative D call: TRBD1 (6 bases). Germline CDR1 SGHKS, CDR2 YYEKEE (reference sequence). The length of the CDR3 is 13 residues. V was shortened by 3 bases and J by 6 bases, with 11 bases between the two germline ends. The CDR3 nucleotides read TGTGCCAGCAGCTGGATGGGGGCGGATACGCAGTATTTT. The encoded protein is CASSWMGADTQYF.

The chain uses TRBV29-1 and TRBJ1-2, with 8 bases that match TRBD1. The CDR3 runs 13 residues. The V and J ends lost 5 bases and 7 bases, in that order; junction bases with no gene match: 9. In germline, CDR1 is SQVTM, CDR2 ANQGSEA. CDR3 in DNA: TGCAGCGTTCCTTTAGACAGGGGATTTGGCTACACCTTC. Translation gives CSVPLDRGFGYTF.